Following are 26 T cell receptor beta chains from one sample sequenced in a study of T cells in women clearing cervical HPV infection. Generated by immunoSEQ multiplex PCR, the TCRdb table keeps only in-frame clones and is missing some. The repertoire shows 15,000 to 20,000 clones; the top ten hold about a sixth. Sequencing was carried out using blood buffy coat. The source is a woman between 18 and 70 years old with a cervical HPV16 infection that either progressed to CIN3+ or cleared (not recorded which).

Comment on this clone: The sequence runs out 3 residues before the end of the CDR3; the remainder is reconstructed from the germline J gene. The chain links TRBV6-1 to TRBJ1-5; no clear D gene. CDR1 MNHNS and CDR2 SASEGT come from the germline V gene. The CDR3 contains 15 residues. V gave up 1 base and J gave up 5 bases, with 12 bases separating them. The chain's CDR3 is CASSEGPLAHQPQHF. The CDR3 DNA, read in part, is TGTGCCAGCAGTGAAGGACCGCTAGCCCATCAGCCC.

Note on this clone: The read comes to an end 3 residues before the CDR3 does, leaving the germline J gene to fill in the end. The chain uses TRBV20-1 and TRBJ2-3; D is ambiguous. CDR3 size: 16 residues. Trimming stripped 1 base from V and 2 bases from J, with 16 bases between. Germline loops: CDR1 DFQATT, CDR2 SNEGSKA (reference sequence). The CDR3 sequence is CSARALVSLATDTQYF. The sequenced part of the CDR3 DNA is TGCAGTGCTAGAGCCCTAGTCTCCCTGGCCACAGATACG.

Regarding this clone: The read halts 3 residues ahead of the CDR3 end, with the missing end drawn from the germline J gene. This chain connects TRBV7-8 to TRBJ1-6, with D uncertain. The CDR3 is 15 amino acids. The ends were cut back, 1 base at V and 8 bases at J, with 12 bases in the middle. The germline V gene has CDR1 SGHVS and CDR2 FQNEAQ. This CDR3 reads CASSLVALSDSPLHF. The sequenced CDR3 bases are TGTGCCAGCAGCTTAGTTGCGTTATCGGATTCACCC.

The chain's CDR3 is CASKPGRSGEGDTYTF. The CDR3 DNA, read in part, is TGTGCCAGCAAACCCGGTCGAAGCGGGGAGGGGGATACC. The V and J genes are TRBV7-3 and TRBJ1-2; maybe TRBD1 (6 bases). The CDR3 extends 3 residues past the end of the read, so its final part is completed from the germline J gene. This CDR3 region has 16 residues. Germline V lookup: CDR1 SGHTA, CDR2 FQGTGA. The full variable domain, completed using reference TRBV7-3 and TRBJ1-2, is GAGVSQTPSNKVTEKGKYVELRCDPISGHTALYWYRQSLGQGPEFLIYFQGTGAADDSGLPNDRFFAVRPEGSVSTLKIQRTERGDSAVYLCASKPGRSGEGDTYTFGSGTRLTVV.

With respect to this clone: The read ends 3 residues before the CDR3 terminus; that terminus is restored from the germline J gene. Other DNA sequences in the same sample also yield this CDR3. The chain links TRBV20-1 to TRBJ1-5, with D unclear. The germline V and J ends were trimmed by 1 base and 4 bases, with 14 bases remaining between them. This CDR3 is built from 15 residues. Germline CDR1 and CDR2: DFQATT and SNEGSKA (reference sequence). CDR3 DNA (partial): TGCAGTGCTAGAGTAGGATTGGGCGCGAATCAGCCC. It translates to CSARVGLGANQP. The whole CDR3 reads CSARVGLGANQPQHF.

A note on this clone: The read terminates 3 residues ahead of where the CDR3 ends, so the germline J gene completes it. The rearrangement joins TRBV6-2 or TRBV6-3 to TRBJ2-2, with D possibly being TRBD2 (6 bases). V lost 8 bases to trimming and J lost 8 bases, with 18 bases between them. CDR3 length: 14 residues. CDR1 and CDR2 (germline): MNHEY, SVGEGT. CDR3 protein: CASSPGEFPGELFF. The DNA read from the CDR3 is TGTGCCAGCTCGCCGGGGGAATTTCCTGGGGAG.

On this clone: Read coverage stops 3 residues before the CDR3 terminus; the germline J gene supplies the remainder. The chain employs TRBV20-1 and TRBJ1-2, with D perhaps TRBD1 (5 bases). Germline V CDR1 and CDR2: DFQATT, SNEGSKA (reference sequence). The length of the CDR3 is 15 residues. Partial CDR3 DNA: TGCAGTGCTCGGACTAGCGGGGGGGTGGCAGATACA. This translates into CSARTSGGVADT. The full CDR3 sequence reads CSARTSGGVADTYTF.

The sequenced part of the CDR3 DNA is TGTGCCAGCAGTATGACGGGTAGCACAGATACG. Translation gives CASSMTGSTDT. Given in full, the CDR3 is CASSMTGSTDTQYF. The rearrangement links TRBV13 to TRBJ2-3; D gene unclear. The CDR3 end lies 3 residues beyond the end of the read and is filled in from the germline J gene. The length of the CDR3 is 14 residues. The germline V and J ends were trimmed by 6 bases and 0 bases, with 10 bases remaining between them. Germline V lookup: CDR1 PRHDT, CDR2 FYEKMQ (reference sequence).

Notes on this clone: The read finishes 3 residues shy of the CDR3 end, and the germline J gene is used to complete it. This rearrangement joins TRBV18 to TRBJ2-1; TRBD2 matches at 9 bases. The CDR3 length is 17 residues. Trimming cost V 2 bases and J 2 bases; bases outside gene matches: 7. CDR1 is KGHSH and CDR2 is LQKENI in the germline V gene. The covered CDR3 bases are TGTGCCAGCTCACCATCCATAGCGGGGGCTACCTACAATGAG. Protein sequence: CASSPSIAGATYNE. The complete CDR3 reads CASSPSIAGATYNEQFF.

On this clone: The read terminates 3 residues before the CDR3 end, so the remaining end is supplied by the germline J gene. The chain links TRBV7-9 to TRBJ2-4; D possibly corresponds to TRBD1 (5 bases). The CDR3 consists of 15 residues. Germline V lookup: CDR1 SEHNR, CDR2 FQNEAQ (reference sequence). CDR3 DNA (partial): TGTGCCAGCAGCTTAGGTCAGGGATTCGGCTATGGT. Translation: CASSLGQGFGYG. In full, the CDR3 reads CASSLGQGFGYGQYF. Combining the CDR3 with reference TRBV7-9 and TRBJ2-4 gives the whole variable domain DTGVSQNPRHKITKRGQNVTFRCDPISEHNRLYWYRQTLGQGPEFLTYFQNEAQLEKSRLLSDRFSAERPKGSFSTLEIQRTEQGDSAMYLCASSLGQGFGYGQYFGAGTRLSVL.

In the case of this clone: The read halts 3 residues ahead of the CDR3 end, with the missing end drawn from the germline J gene. V usage is TRBV6-1 and J usage is TRBJ2-1, with TRBD1 matching 9 bases. V was clipped by 0 bases and J by 6 bases; unmatched bases: 6. The CDR3 is 16 residues long. Germline V CDR1 and CDR2: MNHNS, SASEGT. The CDR3 sequence: CASSEALGQGGNEQFF. The DNA read from the CDR3 is TGTGCCAGCAGTGAAGCGCTGGGACAGGGAGGCAATGAG.

Points on this clone: The read ends 3 residues shy of where the CDR3 ends; the end is completed using the germline J gene. This sequence joins TRBV29-1 and TRBJ1-5; a weak D match, TRBD1 (6 bases). Germline assignment: CDR1 SQVTM and CDR2 ANQGSEA. The CDR3 is 13 residues long. The covered CDR3 bases are TGCAGCGTCCAACACAGGGTCCAAGGACCC. As protein: CSVQHRVQGP. Given in full, the CDR3 is CSVQHRVQGPQHF. Full variable domain (missing parts from reference TRBV29-1 and TRBJ1-5): SAVISQKPSRDICQRGTSLTIQCQVDSQVTMMFWYRQQPGQSLTLIATANQGSEATYESGFVIDKFPISRPNLTFSTLTVSNMSPEDSSIYLCSVQHRVQGPQHFGDGTRLSIL.

About this clone: The read finishes 3 residues shy of the CDR3 end, and the germline J gene is used to complete it. The chain recombines TRBV20-1 with TRBJ2-5, with a possible D match to TRBD1 (5 bases). This CDR3 spans 14 amino acids. Germline V gene data show CDR1 as DFQATT and CDR2 as SNEGSKA (reference sequence). CDR3 bases read: TGCAGTGCTATTCCCTCGGCCGTAGGACAAACC. Translation gives CSAIPSAVGQT. The entire CDR3 reads CSAIPSAVGQTQYF.

As regards this clone: The read is 3 residues too short to cover the CDR3 end, so that end is filled in from the germline J gene. The chain combines TRBV20-1 with TRBJ2-2, with D hard to call. The CDR3 is 14 residues long. Looked up from germline, CDR1 is DFQATT and CDR2 is SNEGSKA (reference sequence). The V gene lost 1 base and the J gene lost 8 bases, with 14 bases spanning the gap. The CDR3 is CSARAPVRAGELFF. CDR3 DNA (partial): TGCAGTGCTAGAGCCCCCGTAAGGGCTGGGGAG.

CDR3 bases read: TGTGCCAGTACCGAAAGGGGACAGGGAGGCGAGACG. Translation gives CASTERGQGGET. The whole CDR3 is CASTERGQGGETQYF. The chain carries TRBV19 and TRBJ2-3; 9 bases fit TRBD1. The read falls 3 residues short of the CDR3 end, and the missing part is taken from the germline J gene. The CDR3 contains 15 residues. Germline CDR1 reads LNHDA; CDR2 reads SQIVND (reference sequence). Supplemented by reference TRBV19 and TRBJ2-3, the full variable domain reads DGGITQSPKYLFRKEGQNVTLSCEQNLNHDAMYWYRQDPGQGLRLIYYSQIVNDFQKGDIAEGYSVSREKKESFPLTVTSAQKNPTAFYLCASTERGQGGETQYFGPGTRLTVL.

Details on this clone: Coverage ceases 3 residues before the CDR3 finishes, and the germline J gene fills in the end. The genes are TRBV7-9 and TRBJ2-7, with 8 bases aligning to TRBD1. Germline CDR1 reads SEHNR; CDR2 reads FQNEAQ (reference sequence). The V gene end was trimmed by 1 base and the J gene end by 6 bases; junction bases not matched to a gene: 5. This CDR3 is built from 14 residues. CDR3 residues: CASSLETTGAEQYF. The covered CDR3 bases are TGTGCCAGCAGCTTAGAGACGACAGGGGCCGAG.

Remarks on this clone: Coverage ceases 3 residues before the CDR3 finishes, and the germline J gene fills in the end. This chain joins TRBV5-1 and TRBJ2-3, with 8 bases that match TRBD1. The germline CDR1 and CDR2 sequences are SGHRS and YFSETQ. The junction had 4 bases not matched to a gene; V was cut back by 2 bases and J by 2 bases. CDR3 length equals 15 residues. This CDR3 reads CASSFQGANTDTQYF. Partial CDR3 DNA: TGCGCCAGCAGCTTCCAGGGGGCTAACACAGATACG.

With regard to this clone: Coverage ceases 3 residues before the CDR3 finishes, and the germline J gene fills in the end. The chain carries TRBV6-2 or TRBV6-3 and TRBJ2-3; 8 nucleotides match TRBD2. The ends lost 2 bases at V and 1 base at J; junction bases unmatched: 5. The germline CDR1 and CDR2 sequences are MNHEY and SVGEGT. The length of the CDR3 is 16 residues. Here the CDR3 reads CASSYGGAGGTDTQYF. The sequenced CDR3 bases are TGTGCCAGCAGTTACGGAGGAGCGGGGGGCACAGATACG.

As regards this clone: The sequence runs out 3 residues before the end of the CDR3; the remainder is reconstructed from the germline J gene. The chain links TRBV4-2 to TRBJ2-3; no clear D. CDR1 and CDR2 from the germline V gene are LGHNA and YNFKEQ. This CDR3 spans 16 amino acids. The V and J ends lost 1 base and 5 bases respectively, with 16 bases between them. Partial CDR3 DNA: TGTGCCAGCAGCCAAGTGAGCTCCAGGCCCGAAGATACG. It codes for CASSQVSSRPEDT. The complete CDR3 protein is CASSQVSSRPEDTQYF.

Remarks on this clone: A read error may account for a junction end that differs from germline. The read finishes 3 residues shy of the CDR3 end, and the germline J gene is used to complete it. The rearrangement links TRBV11-3 to TRBJ2-1, with no clear D. This CDR3 is built from 14 residues. The germline gives CDR1 SGHNT, CDR2 YENEEA. The covered CDR3 bases are TGTGCCAGCGGCTTAAGCAGGAATAACAATGAG. Protein: CASGLSRNNNE. The whole CDR3 reads CASGLSRNNNEQFF.

Of note for this clone: The read ends 3 residues shy of where the CDR3 ends; the end is completed using the germline J gene. The chain combines TRBV5-1 with TRBJ2-1; D may be TRBD2 (7 bases). Deletions cut 4 bases from V and 8 bases from J, with 19 bases between. CDR1 is SGHRS, CDR2 YFSETQ, per germline. The CDR3 contains 15 residues. CDR3 DNA (partial): TGCGCCAGCAGCCCTGGTGGGGGGGCTATCTATGAG. Protein product: CASSPGGGAIYE. The whole CDR3 region reads CASSPGGGAIYEQFF.

Concerning this clone itself: With the read ending 3 residues before the CDR3 end, the germline J gene is used to fill in that end. The rearrangement uses TRBV14 and TRBJ1-2; the match to TRBD1 covers 10 bases. Germline-derived CDR1 and CDR2 are SGHDN and FVKESK. Germline trimming cut 5 bases from V and 6 bases from J; bases unmatched to any gene: 9. The CDR3 totals 15 residues. CDR3 region: CASSFMPGTGDGYTF. The CDR3 bases that were read are TGTGCCAGCAGCTTCATGCCCGGGACAGGGGATGGC.

Concerning this clone: The CDR3 end lies 3 residues beyond the end of the read and is filled in from the germline J gene. The V gene is TRBV6-4, the J gene TRBJ2-2, with TRBD2 identical over 7 bases. The trim removed 1 base at V and 6 bases at J, leaving 2 bases unmatched. This CDR3 region has 14 residues. CDR1 is MRHNA, CDR2 SNTAGT, per germline. The sequenced CDR3 bases are TGTGCCAGCAGTGACTGGGAGGGGTCCGGGGAG. Translating it yields CASSDWEGSGE. In full, the CDR3 is CASSDWEGSGELFF.

Notes on this clone: Read coverage stops 3 residues before the CDR3 terminus; the germline J gene supplies the remainder. This chain connects TRBV20-1 to TRBJ2-7; D may be TRBD1 (5 bases). The germline gives CDR1 DFQATT, CDR2 SNEGSKA (reference sequence). This CDR3 is 14 amino acids long. V gave up 2 bases and J gave up 5 bases, with 16 bases separating them. The CDR3 sequence is CSARKSTAEDEQYF. CDR3 bases read: TGCAGTGCTAGAAAATCGACAGCCGAGGACGAG.

Concerning this clone: Read data end 3 residues before the CDR3 end; the end is taken from the germline J gene. V and J are TRBV2 and TRBJ1-1, with 8 bases identical to TRBD1. V lost 3 bases and J lost 1; bases outside the gene matches: 4. CDR3 length equals 15 residues. CDR1 and CDR2 (germline): SNHLY, FYNNEI. CDR3 sequence reads: CASSEQGAENTEAFF. The CDR3 bases that were read are TGTGCCAGCAGTGAGCAGGGGGCAGAGAACACTGAA.

Concerning this clone itself: The sequence runs out 3 residues before the end of the CDR3; the remainder is reconstructed from the germline J gene. The V gene is TRBV20-1, the J gene TRBJ2-3; 7 bases map to TRBD2. The length of the CDR3 is 16 residues. V dropped 0 bases and J dropped 2; count of bases not matched to a gene: 8. Germline lookup yields CDR1 DFQATT and CDR2 SNEGSKA (reference sequence). The part of the CDR3 DNA that was read is TGCAGTGCTAGAGATCCTTGGGCGGGGGTCACAGATACG. This sequence encodes CSARDPWAGVTDT. The full CDR3 sequence reads CSARDPWAGVTDTQYF.